Detailed here is one T cell receptor (beta chain). What it binds is unknown. Assay used: immunoSEQ multiplex PCR; TCRdb lists only in-frame clones, some missing. Of a few million clones listed, approximately 95% are singletons. This specimen comes from a study of shared clonotypes between healthy human individuals. Turning to the study itself: Per-donor plates numbered three CD4 naive, three CD4 memory, two CD8 naive and one CD8 memory.

Points from the study as a whole: The diversity represented, both genetic and in exposure history, was limited by few donors.

From germline, CDR1 is MNHNY and CDR2 SVGAGI (reference sequence). V shed 4 bases and J shed 0 bases, with 10 bases lying between them. The CDR3 is 14 amino acids. The investigators split CD4+ cells into a CD45RA+ naive subset and a CD45RA-negative memory subset. The sequenced sample consisted of naive CD4+ T cells from PBMCs. Subset meaning: CD45RA+ positively selected. This sequence was found in a man between 18 and 29 years old in good health. Some clones in this sample may be carry-over from other donors' samples. The genes are TRBV6-6 and TRBJ2-7; D unresolved. CDR3 DNA sequence: TGTGCCAGCAGTTCCCCGCCGGACTCCTACGAGCAGTACTTC. Its protein product is CASSSPPDSYEQYF.